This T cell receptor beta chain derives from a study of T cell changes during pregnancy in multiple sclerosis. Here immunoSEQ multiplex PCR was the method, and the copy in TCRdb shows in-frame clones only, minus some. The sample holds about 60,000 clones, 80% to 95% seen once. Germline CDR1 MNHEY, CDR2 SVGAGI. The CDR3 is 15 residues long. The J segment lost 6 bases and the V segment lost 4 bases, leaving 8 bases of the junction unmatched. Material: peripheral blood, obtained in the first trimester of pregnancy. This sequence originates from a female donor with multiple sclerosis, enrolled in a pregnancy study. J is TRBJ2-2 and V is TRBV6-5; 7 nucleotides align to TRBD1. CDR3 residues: CASSSGDRDAGELFF. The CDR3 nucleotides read TGTGCCAGCAGTTCGGGCGACAGGGATGCCGGGGAGCTGTTTTTT.